These 9 T cell receptor beta chains originate from one sample sequenced in a study of metastatic and nonmetastatic thyroid tumors. TCRdb reprocessed the PCR reads via MiXCR. The sample lists approximately 7,700 clones, roughly 23% seen once, with around 15% in the top ten. The entire patient cohort was treatment-naive prior to thyroid surgery. Sequences were obtained from tumor tissue. The receptors shown here come from a female donor with papillary thyroid cancer or a benign thyroid nodule (not recorded which). Some clones in this sample may be carry-over from other donors' samples.

By share, this clone counts as medium-sized. This chain joins TRBV10-3 and TRBJ1-3; D is uncertain. Germline loops: CDR1 ENHRY, CDR2 SYGVKD. The CDR3 has 13 residues. The V end lost 10 bases, the J end lost 3 bases, and 13 bases lay between the germline ends. The CDR3 sequence is CATTRAIGNTIYF. CDR3 bases: TGTGCCACCACGAGGGCAATTGGAAACACCATATATTTT.

The genes are TRBV20-1 and TRBJ2-7; 9 nucleotides agree with TRBD1. This CDR3 contains 12 residues. Germline CDR1 reads DFQATT; CDR2 reads SNEGSKA (reference sequence). Trimming removed 4 bases from V and 6 bases from J; junction bases left unmatched: 4. CDR3 loop: CSAKTGGLEQYF. CDR3 in DNA: TGCAGTGCTAAAACAGGGGGCCTCGAGCAGTACTTC.

The rearrangement links TRBV11-1 to TRBJ2-1; TRBD2 matches at 8 bases. Trimming took 3 bases from V and 3 from J; bases not matched to a gene: 4. The CDR3 has 15 amino acids. Germline V gene lookup returns CDR1 SGHAT and CDR2 FQDESV (reference sequence). For the CDR3, the DNA is TGTGCCAGCAGCTTGGTACTAGCGGTCTACAATGAGCAGTTCTTC. Its translation is CASSLVLAVYNEQFF.

At least ten counts were recorded for this clone. As DNA, the CDR3 is TGCAGTGCTCGGACTAGCGGGAGTATTGATGAGCAGTTCTTC. Residues: CSARTSGSIDEQFF. The genes are TRBV20-1 and TRBJ2-1; 13 bases are shared with TRBD2. J lost 8 bases, V lost 5 bases, and 6 bases had no gene match. CDR1 DFQATT and CDR2 SNEGSKA come from the germline V gene (reference sequence). This CDR3 has 14 amino acids.

This clone appeared many times. The J gene is TRBJ2-3, the V gene TRBV5-1; 10 nucleotides line up with TRBD2. CDR1 is SGHRS and CDR2 is YFSETQ in the germline V gene. V lost 4 bases, J lost 1 base, and 6 bases stayed unmatched. The CDR3 runs to 16 residues. The CDR3 DNA reads as TGCGCCAGCAGCCCGACCCTAGCGGGGGGCACAGATACGCAGTATTTT. It specifies CASSPTLAGGTDTQYF.

This clone was seen a handful of times. The junction departs from the called germline gene at one end, perhaps through a read error. In nucleotides, the CDR3 is TGTGCCACCAGCAGGCCCAGGCCCCAGAACAATGAAGCTTTCTTT. Residues: CATSRPRPQNNEAFF. The V gene is TRBV15, the J gene TRBJ1-1; D not resolved. The CDR3 is made up of 15 amino acids. The germline V gene encodes CDR1 LNHNV and CDR2 YYDKDF (reference sequence). The variable domain in full, completed from reference TRBV15 and TRBJ1-1, reads DAMVIQNPRYQVTQFGKPVTLSCSQTLNHNVMYWYQQKSSQAPKLLFHYYDKDFNNEADTPDNFQSRRPNTSFCFLDIRSPGLGDTAMYLCATSRPRPQNNEAFFGQGTRLTVV.

This clone is termed medium-sized. J is TRBJ2-1 and V is TRBV7-2; 13 positions match TRBD2. Germline assignment: CDR1 SGHTA and CDR2 FQGNSA. This CDR3 contains 19 residues. V lost 0 bases and J lost 4; bases outside the gene matches: 9. This CDR3 is CASSLASLAGGRGYNEQFF. As DNA, the CDR3 is TGTGCCAGCAGCTTAGCCTCACTAGCGGGGGGGCGAGGATACAATGAGCAGTTCTTC.

This clone was counted at least ten times. The rearrangement joins TRBV9 to TRBJ2-5; D gene ambiguous. The CDR3 is 14 residues long. Germline-derived CDR1 and CDR2 are SGDLS and YYNGEE. The V gene lost 2 bases and the J gene lost 0 bases, with 8 bases spanning the gap. Here the CDR3 DNA reads TGTGCCAGCAGCGTTGGCGGAAACCAAGAGACCCAGTACTTC. The encoded protein is CASSVGGNQETQYF. Full variable domain (missing parts from reference TRBV9 and TRBJ2-5): DSGVTQTPKHLITATGQRVTLRCSPRSGDLSVYWYQQSLDQGLQFLIQYYNGEERAKGNILERFSAQQFPDLHSELNLSSLELGDSALYFCASSVGGNQETQYFGPGTRLLVL.

This clone is medium-sized. The rearrangement links TRBV7-2 to TRBJ2-7, with D possibly being TRBD1 (6 bases). Trimming left V 5 bases short and J 3 bases short, with 14 bases between. In germline, CDR1 is SGHTA, CDR2 FQGNSA. The CDR3 contains 14 residues. CDR3 coding DNA: TGTGCCAGCAGCCCCATGACAGGAAACTACGAGCAGTACTTC. As protein: CASSPMTGNYEQYF. The full variable domain, completed using reference TRBV7-2 and TRBJ2-7, is GAGVSQSPSNKVTEKGKDVELRCDPISGHTALYWYRQSLGQGLEFLIYFQGNSAPDKSGLPSDRFSAERTGGSVSTLTIQRTQQEDSAVYLCASSPMTGNYEQYFGPGTRLTVT.